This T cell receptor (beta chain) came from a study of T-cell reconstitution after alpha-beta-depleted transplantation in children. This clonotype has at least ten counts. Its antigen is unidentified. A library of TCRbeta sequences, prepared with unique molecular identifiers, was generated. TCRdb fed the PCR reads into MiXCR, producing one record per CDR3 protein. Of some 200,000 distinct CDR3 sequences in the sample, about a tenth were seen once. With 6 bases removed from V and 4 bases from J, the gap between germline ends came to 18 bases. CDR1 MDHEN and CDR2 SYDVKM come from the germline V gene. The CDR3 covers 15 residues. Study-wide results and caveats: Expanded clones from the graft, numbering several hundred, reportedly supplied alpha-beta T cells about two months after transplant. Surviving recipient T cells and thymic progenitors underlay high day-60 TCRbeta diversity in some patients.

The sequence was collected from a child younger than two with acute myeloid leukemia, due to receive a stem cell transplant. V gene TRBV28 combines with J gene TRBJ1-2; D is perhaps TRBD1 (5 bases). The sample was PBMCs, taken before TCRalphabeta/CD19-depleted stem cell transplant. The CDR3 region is CASRPPLGPLYGYTF. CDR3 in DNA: TGTGCCAGCAGACCCCCATTGGGGCCCCTCTATGGCTACACCTTC.